This T cell receptor (beta chain) was captured in a study of T cell responses to AZD1222 COVID-19 vaccine. Regarding this clone: Its specificity is unknown.

Study results and caveats: It should be noted that donors were predominantly white British and more often female, and clonal diversity was possibly underestimated. No repertoire was sampled before or during the peak T cell response, only after it. Per reports, nearly half of all spike-specific TCRs target regions that are unmutated in variants.

The CDR3 has 15 amino acids. V lost 2 bases and J 3 bases, leaving 10 bases between the germline ends. CDR1 is KGHSH and CDR2 is LQKENI in the germline V gene. Using immunoSEQ multiplex PCR, the repertoire was profiled, and TCRdb retains in-frame clones only, with some absent. The profile shows 130,000 or so clones, about 90% of them singletons. This sequence originates from an adult who received the MenACWY meningococcal vaccine as a control. This chain connects TRBV18 to TRBJ1-4; TRBD1 is a possible D gene (6 bases). The source was peripheral blood, collected 28 days after the second dose of the MenACWY control vaccine. CDR3 coding DNA: TGTGCCAGCTCACCAAACAGGGCGGCTAATGAAAAACTGTTTTTT. This codes for CASSPNRAANEKLFF.